This T cell receptor (beta chain) was identified during a study of T cell changes during pregnancy in multiple sclerosis. The length of the CDR3 is 15 residues. In germline, CDR1 is SGHTS, CDR2 YDEGEE. After removal of 0 bases from V and 4 bases from J, the junction contained 5 bases not matched to a gene. Libraries were prepared by immunoSEQ multiplex PCR; TCRdb keeps only in-frame clonotypes and omits some of them. Found here are about 40,000 clones, roughly 90% of them singletons; the top ten hold 0.43%. This TCR was sampled from a female donor with multiple sclerosis, enrolled in a pregnancy study. Here the sequenced sample was CD4+ T cells from peripheral blood mononuclear cells, taken in the third trimester of pregnancy. The chain combines TRBV5-8 with TRBJ1-1; 8 positions agree with TRBD1. CDR3 nucleotide sequence: TGTGCCAGCAGCTTGGGGACAGGGACAATCACTGAAGCTTTCTTT. This gives the protein CASSLGTGTITEAFF.